This T cell receptor beta chain was recovered during a study of blood T cell repertoires in COVID-19. Study in general: Acute-phase and convalescent COVID-19 samples originated in the United States, Italy and Spain. T cells, B-cell-depleted T cells, or PBMCs provided the cDNA or gDNA that served as material.

As originally analysed: From reference gene primer amplification, estimates of nucleated cell counts were derived. Here immunoSEQ multiplex PCR was the method, and the copy in TCRdb shows in-frame clones only, minus some. V and J calls and clone size are copied from that table; D and trimming were computed from the DNA. The data show about 290,000 clones, more than 80% seen once. Trimming took off 0 bases at V and 8 bases at J, with 19 bases between the two ends. CDR3 length: 16 residues. The germline V gene encodes CDR1 KGHSH and CDR2 LQKENI. The TCR comes from a woman aged 25 to 39 with active or convalescent COVID-19. The rearrangement uses TRBV18 and TRBJ1-2, with a weak D call TRBD1 (5 bases). Sequenced sample: peripheral blood. The DNA for the CDR3 is TGTGCCAGCTCACCACCAGGGGATCTCCATGTATTAGGCTACACCTTC. Residues: CASSPPGDLHVLGYTF. Drawing the rest from reference TRBV18 and TRBJ1-2, the complete variable domain is NAGVMQNPRHLVRRRGQEARLRCSPMKGHSHVYWYRQLPEEGLKFMVYLQKENIIDESGMPKERFSAEFPKEGPSILRIQQVVRGDSAAYFCASSPPGDLHVLGYTFGSGTRLTVV.